This section outlines one TCR beta chain sequence together with its context. Its antigen is unknown. No much larger clonotype is one base removed from it; base qualities were not supplied. CDR3 length: 13 amino acids, cysteine to phenylalanine. Solely the CDR3 DNA is kept, with 39 bases framed from the first base. V is cut by 6 bases and J by 4 bases, and the space between the germline ends is 15 bases. Via the germline V gene (reference sequence), CDR1 is DFQATT and CDR2 SNEGSKA. These data belong to a study (dated by TCRdb to the mid-2010s). Libraries came from RT-PCR. The listed sequencing device is Illumina MiSeq. TCRdb redid the processing of the public reads, applying fastp at Q25 and MiXCR, and retained in-frame beta chains. Rows are unified per CDR3 protein, each entry keeping the most common DNA and genes. The sample includes 550,000 to 750,000 distinct CDR3 sequences, with more than 13% observed a single time. The ten largest clonotypes hold roughly 3.9% of the sample.

Specimen: memory CD4+ T cells from blood. This chain joins TRBV20-1 to TRBJ1-2; the D gene identity is not certain. The source is a female donor in good health, serving as a healthy control. DNA sequence: TGCAGTGCCCGTCGAGCGGACTCCTATGGCTACACCTTC. It specifies CSARRADSYGYTF.